A single sample is the source of the 30 T cell receptor beta chains below, sequenced in a study of blood T cell repertoires in COVID-19 (dated by TCRdb to 2019 to 2021). Library prep was done by the immunoSEQ multiplex PCR assay. TCRdb re-hosts the immuneACCESS table, in-frame sequences only. Its copies lack some clones; in the studies checked, an unresolved V gene accounts for under half of them, and the cause for the rest is not known. For this sample there are 110,000 to 150,000 clones; around 76% appear just once. The ten largest make up 4.2% of the sample. Sequencing used peripheral blood. The receptors here all came from a man aged 55 to 70 with acute or convalescent COVID-19.

V and J are TRBV7-3 and TRBJ2-3; TRBD2 aligns across 9 bases. This CDR3 spans 18 amino acids. V was clipped by 4 bases and J by 2 bases; unmatched bases: 13. Germline V lookup: CDR1 SGHTA, CDR2 FQGTGA. CDR3 loop: CASSSDRGLARATDTQYF. The CDR3 region has the DNA TGTGCCAGCAGCTCTGACCGTGGACTAGCGCGAGCCACAGATACGCAGTATTTT. The full variable domain, completed using reference TRBV7-3 and TRBJ2-3, is GAGVSQTPSNKVTEKGKYVELRCDPISGHTALYWYRQSLGQGPEFLIYFQGTGAADDSGLPNDRFFAVRPEGSVSTLKIQRTERGDSAVYLCASSSDRGLARATDTQYFGPGTRLTVL.

The chain carries TRBV6-6 and TRBJ2-5; 9 positions match TRBD2. The CDR3 runs 15 residues. CDR1 and CDR2 (germline): MNHNY, SVGAGI (reference sequence). V trimming: 6 bases; J trimming: 2 bases; junction bases outside the gene matches: 7. DNA of the CDR3: TGTGCCAGCAGAGTTAGCGGGAGCAAGCAAGAGACCCAGTACTTC. This encodes CASRVSGSKQETQYF.

The chain carries TRBV28 and TRBJ2-1; 9 bases agree with TRBD2. V lost 7 bases to trimming and J lost 7 bases; unmatched junction nucleotides: 8. The CDR3 consists of 14 residues. Per the germline V gene, CDR1 is MDHEN and CDR2 is SYDVKM. The CDR3 coding sequence is TGTGCCAGCATAGCGGGAGAGTCGTGGAATGAGCAGTTCTTC. It encodes CASIAGESWNEQFF.

J is TRBJ1-1 and V is TRBV6-6, with D possibly matching TRBD1 (5 bases). CDR3 length: 14 residues. Trimming took 6 bases from V and 0 from J, leaving 11 bases between them. Germline V gene data show CDR1 as MNHNY and CDR2 as SVGAGI (reference sequence). The CDR3 loop reads CASRAGILNTEAFF. The CDR3 bases are TGTGCCAGCAGGGCAGGGATTTTGAACACTGAAGCTTTCTTT.

This chain connects TRBV2 to TRBJ2-5; 7 bases align to TRBD2. Germline V gene sequence: CDR1 SNHLY, CDR2 FYNNEI. The length of the CDR3 is 17 residues. V lost 6 bases and J lost 1; bases outside the gene matches: 14. CDR3 loop: CASRGGTTIGSQETQYF. The CDR3, as DNA: TGTGCCAGCAGGGGAGGGACTACCATTGGGAGCCAAGAGACCCAGTACTTC.

In its sample, this clone was seen a few times. This chain joins TRBV7-2 and TRBJ2-5; 8 bases match TRBD1. The V gene's germline CDR1 is SGHTA and CDR2 FQGNSA. This CDR3 contains 14 residues. The V segment lost 4 bases and the J segment 6 bases; nucleotides outside the gene matches: 7. Written as DNA, the CDR3 is TGTGCCAGCAGCTCACGACAGGGGAGACAGACCCAGTACTTC. The encoded protein is CASSSRQGRQTQYF.

The chain joins TRBV7-9 to TRBJ2-1; perhaps TRBD1 as D (6 bases). V was clipped by 0 bases and J by 0 bases, with 9 bases between them. The germline gives CDR1 SEHNR, CDR2 FQNEAQ (reference sequence). The CDR3 runs to 16 residues. The CDR3 bases are TGTGCCAGCAGCTTAGCGGGGACACCCTCCTACAATGAGCAGTTCTTC. Amino acids: CASSLAGTPSYNEQFF.

This clone was seen more than once but under ten times. V usage is TRBV28 and J usage is TRBJ1-2; TRBD1 might be the D (6 bases). The CDR3 runs 14 residues. The V and J ends lost 5 bases and 2 bases respectively, with 12 bases between them. Looked up from germline, CDR1 is MDHEN and CDR2 is SYDVKM. CDR3 coding DNA: TGTGCCAGCAGTGCCAGGGGTAAGAACTATGGCTACACCTTC. This sequence encodes CASSARGKNYGYTF.

This clone was recorded only once. This chain links TRBV18 with TRBJ2-3; 9 bases fit TRBD1. The CDR3 loop spans 15 amino acids. Germline values: CDR1 KGHSH, CDR2 LQKENI. Trimming cost V 2 bases and J 3 bases; bases outside gene matches: 3. This CDR3 reads CASSPFGQGTDTQYF. The CDR3 DNA is TGTGCCAGCTCACCATTCGGACAGGGGACAGATACGCAGTATTTT.

This clone was found a few times. The gene calls are TRBV19 and TRBJ1-1, with TRBD1 identical over 9 bases. Germline loops: CDR1 LNHDA, CDR2 SQIVND (reference sequence). The CDR3 has 16 amino acids. With V trimmed by 4 bases and J by 4 bases, 10 bases remained unmatched. The CDR3 sequence is CASSRGQGKGSTEAFF. In DNA, the CDR3 is TGTGCCAGTAGTAGGGGACAGGGTAAAGGCAGCACTGAAGCTTTCTTT.

This chain joins TRBV30 and TRBJ2-1, with TRBD2 matching over 7 bases. The CDR3 is 14 amino acids. The ends lost 3 bases at V and 4 bases at J; junction bases unmatched: 6. From germline, CDR1 is GTSNPN and CDR2 SVGIG (reference sequence). The CDR3 protein is CAWRRDSGYNEQFF. CDR3 sequence (DNA): TGTGCCTGGAGAAGAGATAGCGGGTACAATGAGCAGTTCTTC.

The chain couples TRBV29-1 to TRBJ1-2, with 7 bases matching TRBD1. After removal of 0 bases from V and 8 bases from J, the junction contained 6 bases not matched to a gene. Germline assignment: CDR1 SQVTM and CDR2 ANQGSEA. The CDR3 has 13 residues. DNA for the CDR3: TGCAGCGTTGAAGAACTCCAGGGGGGCGGCTACACCTTC. Translating it yields CSVEELQGGGYTF.

The chain joins TRBV5-5 to TRBJ2-7; a weak D match, TRBD2 (6 bases). V gave up 3 bases and J gave up 6 bases, with 16 bases separating them. Germline V gives CDR1 SGHKS, CDR2 YYEKEE (reference sequence). This CDR3 contains 14 residues. The CDR3 spells CASSSLTSISEQYF. In DNA form, the CDR3 reads TGTGCCAGCAGCTCCCTTACTAGCATCAGCGAGCAGTACTTC.

The chain recombines TRBV2 with TRBJ1-3, with TRBD1 as a possible D gene (6 bases). V was trimmed by 9 bases and J by 4 bases, leaving 13 bases between them. Per the germline V gene, CDR1 is SNHLY and CDR2 is FYNNEI. This CDR3 is built from 13 residues. The CDR3 region is CASVRDNGNTIYF. DNA of the CDR3: TGTGCCAGTGTCCGGGACAACGGAAACACCATATATTTT.

J is TRBJ2-7 and V is TRBV5-1; the match to TRBD2 covers 9 bases. The CDR3 loop spans 16 amino acids. Germline lookup yields CDR1 SGHRS and CDR2 YFSETQ. Trimming took 0 bases from V and 6 from J; bases not matched to a gene: 10. The CDR3 DNA reads TGCGCCAGCAGCTTGGCGGGCGGGAGGGGGGGCTCCGAGCAGTACTTC. It encodes CASSLAGGRGGSEQYF. The variable domain in full, completed from reference TRBV5-1 and TRBJ2-7, reads KAGVTQTPRYLIKTRGQQVTLSCSPISGHRSVSWYQQTPGQGLQFLFEYFSETQRNKGNFPGRFSGRQFSNSRSEMNVSTLELGDSALYLCASSLAGGRGGSEQYFGPGTRLTVT.

V and J are TRBV10-1 and TRBJ2-7, with 8 bases fitting TRBD2. Trimming took 0 bases from V and 0 from J; bases not matched to a gene: 1. In germline, CDR1 is WNHNN, CDR2 SYGVQD (reference sequence). This CDR3 has 15 residues. The CDR3 coding sequence is TGCGCCAGCAGTGAGTCGCTAGCGGGCTCCTACGAGCAGTACTTC. Protein: CASSESLAGSYEQYF.

The V gene is TRBV12-3 or TRBV12-4, the J gene TRBJ2-4; a weak D match, TRBD1 (5 bases). Trimming removed 5 bases at V and 7 bases at J, with 9 bases between. The CDR3 contains 12 residues. The CDR3: CASSQGSNIQYF. The CDR3 region has the DNA TGTGCCAGCAGTCAGGGATCGAACATTCAGTACTTC.

The chain is built from TRBV6-5 and TRBJ1-1; tentative D call: TRBD1 (5 bases). In germline, CDR1 is MNHEY, CDR2 SVGAGI. The CDR3 consists of 14 residues. Trimming shortened V by 4 bases and J by 1 base, and 10 bases separated the two germline ends. DNA for the CDR3: TGTGCCAGCAGTTTCGGGCAGGGGAACACTGAAGCTTTCTTT. Encoded protein: CASSFGQGNTEAFF.

About this clone itself: The same CDR3 also results from other DNA sequences found in this sample. The rearrangement uses TRBV6-1 and TRBJ2-7, with TRBD2 identical over 12 bases. V gave up 2 bases and J gave up 2 bases; unmatched junction bases: 4. The CDR3 runs 16 residues. Germline V gene sequence: CDR1 MNHNS, CDR2 SASEGT. The CDR3 region is CASSESASGRAYEQYF. In DNA form, the CDR3 reads TGTGCCAGCAGTGAATCGGCTAGCGGGAGGGCCTACGAGCAGTACTTC.

This sequence joins TRBV7-2 and TRBJ2-7, with a tentative D call TRBD2 (6 bases). The CDR3 extends over 14 amino acids. Deletions cut 5 bases from V and 6 bases from J, with 17 bases between. Germline V CDR1 and CDR2: SGHTA, FQGNSA. CDR3: CASSPRSTSSEQYF. In nucleotides, the CDR3 is TGTGCCAGCAGCCCTAGGAGTACTAGCAGCGAGCAGTACTTC.

The V gene is TRBV29-1, the J gene TRBJ2-7; 10 positions agree with TRBD1. Germline V gives CDR1 SQVTM, CDR2 ANQGSEA. The ends lost 7 bases at V and 2 bases at J; junction bases unmatched: 5. The CDR3 has 13 residues. CDR3 region: CSATGGATYEQYF. CDR3 DNA: TGCAGCGCGACAGGGGGCGCGACCTACGAGCAGTACTTC.

This clone was counted only a few times. The rearrangement links TRBV6-2 or TRBV6-3 to TRBJ1-1; D remains ambiguous. CDR3 length equals 13 residues. The V gene's germline CDR1 is MNHEY and CDR2 SVGEGT. V gave up 2 bases and J gave up 1 base, with 5 bases separating them. CDR3 in DNA: TGTGCCAGCAGTTACACAGCGAACACTGAAGCTTTCTTT. As protein: CASSYTANTEAFF.

This clone has more than one count but fewer than ten. This chain uses TRBV5-5 with TRBJ2-3, with 8 bases that match TRBD2. The CDR3 is made up of 16 amino acids. The J segment lost 0 bases and the V segment lost 5 bases, leaving 8 bases of the junction unmatched. CDR1 is SGHKS and CDR2 is YYEKEE in the germline V gene (reference sequence). The CDR3 sequence: CASSTRLATSTDTQYF. Written as DNA, the CDR3 is TGTGCCAGCAGTACCCGACTAGCGACTAGCACAGATACGCAGTATTTT.

This clone was observed once. This sequence joins TRBV30 and TRBJ1-5; D is perhaps TRBD1 (5 bases). Between the trimmed V and J ends, which lost 0 bases and 9 bases, there was a span of 18 bases. Germline CDR1 reads GTSNPN; CDR2 reads SVGIG (reference sequence). This CDR3 comprises 15 residues. The CDR3 loop is CAWSVLGGSLVPQHF. CDR3 coding DNA: TGTGCCTGGAGTGTACTCGGGGGGTCCCTAGTGCCCCAGCATTTT.

The J gene is TRBJ2-1, the V gene TRBV5-4; TRBD2 aligns across 9 bases. J lost 7 bases, V lost 2 bases, and 7 bases had no gene match. This CDR3 is 15 amino acids long. Germline V gives CDR1 SGHNT, CDR2 YYREEE (reference sequence). Here the CDR3 reads CASSFSGRLENEQFF. DNA for the CDR3: TGTGCCAGCAGCTTCAGCGGGAGGTTGGAGAATGAGCAGTTCTTC.

This clone appeared a single time. The chain has TRBV28 and TRBJ2-7, with D unresolved. The CDR3 covers 14 residues. V lost 3 bases and J lost 0, with 9 bases in between. Germline values: CDR1 MDHEN, CDR2 SYDVKM. This CDR3 reads CASSFNYNSYEQYF. The DNA for the CDR3 is TGTGCCAGCAGTTTCAATTACAACTCCTACGAGCAGTACTTC.

J is TRBJ1-2 and V is TRBV28, with 9 bases lining up with TRBD1. The V segment lost 6 bases and the J segment 7 bases; nucleotides outside the gene matches: 12. Per the germline V gene, CDR1 is MDHEN and CDR2 is SYDVKM. CDR3 length: 15 amino acids. The CDR3 sequence is CASRLSPGQGGGYTF. DNA for the CDR3: TGTGCCAGCAGGCTCAGTCCGGGACAGGGAGGTGGCTACACCTTC.

The chain carries TRBV9 and TRBJ2-1; D may be TRBD2 (5 bases). The CDR3 contains 14 residues. Germline lookup yields CDR1 SGDLS and CDR2 YYNGEE. The V end was cut by 3 bases, the J end by 4 bases, with 11 bases between. CDR3 in DNA: TGTGCCAGCAGCGCGCATCGGGGTTACAATGAGCAGTTCTTC. It encodes CASSAHRGYNEQFF.

V is TRBV6-1 and J is TRBJ2-3; 8 nucleotides agree with TRBD2. This CDR3 contains 17 residues. From germline, CDR1 is MNHNS and CDR2 SASEGT. The V segment lost 1 base and the J segment 0 bases; nucleotides outside the gene matches: 6. This CDR3 is CASSEGWERESTDTQYF. Here the CDR3 DNA reads TGTGCCAGCAGTGAAGGGTGGGAGCGGGAGAGCACAGATACGCAGTATTTT.

This rearrangement joins TRBV5-1 to TRBJ2-5, with D perhaps TRBD2 (5 bases). The CDR3 has 14 residues. With 4 bases removed from V and 4 bases from J, the gap between germline ends came to 14 bases. CDR1 is SGHRS and CDR2 is YFSETQ in the germline V gene. The CDR3 here is CASSPSFEGETQYF. For the CDR3, the DNA is TGCGCCAGCAGCCCCTCCTTCGAGGGAGAGACCCAGTACTTC.